The sequence of this T cell receptor (beta chain) was determined in a study of T-cell reconstitution after alpha-beta-depleted transplantation in children. Study-wide findings and caveats: The authors attributed T-cell counts and diversity one year after transplant mostly to newly produced T cells. Reportedly, only several hundred clones from non-depleted graft cells drove alpha-beta T-cell counts at about two months. TCRbeta diversity was high at day 60 in some patients (a result of surviving recipient T cells and thymic progenitors).

Regarding this clonotype: As yet, its antigen is unknown.

The library targeted TCRbeta and was prepared with unique molecular identifiers. One entry per CDR3 protein results from TCRdb running MiXCR on the PCR reads. The table shows fewer than 500,000 distinct CDR3 sequences, with around two fifths occurring only once. The CDR3 extends over 12 amino acids. The germline V and J ends were trimmed by 6 bases and 4 bases, with 9 bases remaining between them. This receptor was obtained from a girl aged 2-9 years with aplastic anemia, due to receive a stem cell transplant. The material sequenced was PBMCs, taken before TCRalphabeta/CD19-depleted stem cell transplant. The V and J genes are TRBV12-3 or TRBV12-4 and TRBJ1-2; D unclear. The CDR3 sequence: CASSLTVYGYTF. In DNA, the CDR3 is TGTGCCAGCAGCCTAACAGTCTATGGCTACACCTTC.